This TCR beta chain was profiled in a study of blood T cells in healthy people across ages. Germline V gives CDR1 SEHNR, CDR2 FQNEAQ (reference sequence). Between the trimmed V and J ends, which lost 7 bases and 1 base, there was a span of 10 bases. The CDR3 length is 13 residues. Of note for this clonotype: Its specificity is unknown.

The authors ran a second PCR of about 6 to 11 cycles using a sample-barcoded 5' primer and a J-beta primer mix. TCRdb processed the 5' RACE reads anew with MiXCR; each CDR3 protein has one entry. The sample lists 1.5 million to 1.9 million distinct CDR3 sequences; 35% to 45% were seen once. Researchers report isolating at least 6.5 million PBMCs per sample. Broader study findings: Diversity figures derived from one million T cells were judged to underestimate the true value. Naive T cell percentage by flow cytometry tracked strongly with beta diversity. Observed TCR beta diversity per million T cells went down as age went up. This fall followed a roughly linear course with age.

Sequencing was done on a sample of blood. The clonotype comes from a woman aged 18-29 years in good health. The genes are TRBV7-9 and TRBJ2-5; D gene uncertain. CDR3 DNA: TGTGCCAGCACCAAAGGCCCCCAAGAGACCCAGTACTTC. Translated, it gives CASTKGPQETQYF.